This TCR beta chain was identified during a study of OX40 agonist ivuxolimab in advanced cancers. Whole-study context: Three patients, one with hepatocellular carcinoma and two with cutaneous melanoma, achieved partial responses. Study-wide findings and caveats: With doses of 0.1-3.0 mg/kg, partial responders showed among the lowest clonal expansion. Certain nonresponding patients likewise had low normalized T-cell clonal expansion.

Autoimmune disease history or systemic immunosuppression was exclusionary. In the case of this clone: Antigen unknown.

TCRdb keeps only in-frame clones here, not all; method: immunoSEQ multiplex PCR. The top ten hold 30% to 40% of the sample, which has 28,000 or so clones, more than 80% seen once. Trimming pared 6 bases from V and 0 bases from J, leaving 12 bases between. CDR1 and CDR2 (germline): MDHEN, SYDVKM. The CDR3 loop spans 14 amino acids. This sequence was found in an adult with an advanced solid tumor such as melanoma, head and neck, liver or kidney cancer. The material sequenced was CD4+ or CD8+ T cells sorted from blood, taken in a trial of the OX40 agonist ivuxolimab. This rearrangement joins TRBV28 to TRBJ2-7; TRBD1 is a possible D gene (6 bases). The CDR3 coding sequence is TGTGCCAGCAGAACGGGACACCTCTCCTACGAGCAGTACTTC. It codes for CASRTGHLSYEQYF.